Below are 30 T cell receptor beta chains sequenced from a single sample in a study of T cell clonotyping in hematopoietic cell transplantation. TCRdb keeps only in-frame clones here, not all; method: immunoSEQ multiplex PCR. Of fewer than 25,000 clones listed, roughly 84% are singletons. The sample consisted of peripheral blood mononuclear cells. These receptors were collected from a man aged 55 to 70 in good health. Some clones in this sample may be carry-over from other donors' samples.

The rearrangement uses TRBV20-1 and TRBJ2-7; D gene ambiguous. Per the germline V gene, CDR1 is DFQATT and CDR2 is SNEGSKA (reference sequence). V gave up 3 bases and J gave up 3 bases, with 6 bases separating them. The CDR3 is 11 residues long. This chain's CDR3 is CSASRIYEQYF. The CDR3 DNA follows: TGCAGTGCTAGCCGGATCTACGAGCAGTACTTC.

The chain uses TRBV18 and TRBJ1-4; D not resolved. Germline V gene data show CDR1 as KGHSH and CDR2 as LQKENI. This CDR3 spans 14 amino acids. V lost 0 bases and J 4 bases, leaving 6 bases between the germline ends. CDR3 protein: CASSPPGFNEKLFF. The CDR3 DNA is TGTGCCAGCTCACCACCCGGGTTTAATGAAAAACTGTTTTTT.

This clone counts as medium-sized. The chain recombines TRBV13 with TRBJ1-2; D not resolved. The germline gives CDR1 PRHDT, CDR2 FYEKMQ (reference sequence). Between the trimmed V and J ends, which lost 5 bases and 5 bases, there was a span of 18 bases. CDR3 length equals 15 residues. The CDR3: CASSATHTVGYGYTF. The CDR3 DNA follows: TGTGCCAGCAGCGCGACCCACACCGTCGGGTATGGCTACACCTTC.

On this clone itself: The junction and the germline gene differ at one end; a read error may be behind it. The V call is TRBV5-4, the J call TRBJ1-2, with 9 positions matching TRBD1. Per germline, CDR1 SGHNT and CDR2 YYREEE (reference sequence). The CDR3 covers 15 residues. In DNA form, the CDR3 reads TGTGCCAGCAGATTGGACAGGGGAGCGGCGGGTGGCTACACCTTC. Translating gives CASRLDRGAAGGYTF.

This clone was observed a few times. This rearrangement joins TRBV11-2 to TRBJ2-1; D may be TRBD1 or TRBD2 (5 bases each). Trimming stripped 1 base from V and 1 base from J, with 11 bases between. Germline V CDR1 and CDR2: SGHAT, FQNNGV. CDR3 length equals 16 residues. The CDR3 sequence is CASSLVGDPSYNEQFF. Written as DNA, the CDR3 is TGTGCCAGCAGCTTAGTAGGGGACCCTTCCTACAATGAGCAGTTCTTC.

The rearrangement joins TRBV6-1 to TRBJ2-7; D possibly corresponds to TRBD1 (5 bases). CDR1 and CDR2 from the germline V gene are MNHNS and SASEGT. The ends were cut back, 2 bases at V and 1 base at J, with 12 bases in the middle. The CDR3 sequence is 15 residues long. Here the CDR3 reads CASSEWAGISYEQYF. CDR3 DNA sequence: TGTGCCAGCAGTGAATGGGCAGGGATTTCCTACGAGCAGTACTTC.

The rearrangement links TRBV7-2 to TRBJ2-1; TRBD2 matches 8 bases. The J segment lost 4 bases and the V segment lost 0 bases, leaving 5 bases of the junction unmatched. Germline CDR1 SGHTA, CDR2 FQGNSA. CDR3 length equals 16 residues. CDR3 bases: TGTGCCAGCAGCTTAGCCGGGACTAGTTCTTACAATGAGCAGTTCTTC. Its translation is CASSLAGTSSYNEQFF.

The chain is built from TRBV2 and TRBJ2-3; possibly TRBD1 for D (6 bases). Deletions cut 6 bases from V and 10 bases from J, with 11 bases between. Germline CDR1 SNHLY, CDR2 FYNNEI. The CDR3 extends over 11 amino acids. CDR3 amino acids: CASSTGSAQYF. In DNA form, the CDR3 reads TGTGCCAGCAGCACAGGGTCAGCGCAGTATTTT.

The rearrangement uses TRBV19 and TRBJ2-7, with unresolved D. The V end lost 5 bases, the J end lost 2 bases, and 13 bases lay between the germline ends. Germline CDR1 reads LNHDA; CDR2 reads SQIVND (reference sequence). CDR3 length equals 14 residues. DNA for the CDR3: TGTGCCAGTAGTCTTGTACTACCTCCCTACGAGCAGTACTTC. Its translation: CASSLVLPPYEQYF.

This chain connects TRBV19 to TRBJ1-5; TRBD1 is a possible D gene (6 bases). The CDR3 totals 15 residues. The germline V and J ends were trimmed by 1 base and 6 bases, with 13 bases remaining between them. Germline V gene data show CDR1 as LNHDA and CDR2 as SQIVND (reference sequence). The CDR3 is CASSIVGGAGQPQHF. The CDR3 bases are TGTGCCAGTAGTATAGTAGGGGGGGCTGGTCAGCCCCAGCATTTT.

The genes are TRBV7-2 and TRBJ1-4; D unclear. This CDR3 region has 16 residues. V was shortened by 2 bases and J by 2 bases, with 12 bases between the two germline ends. The V gene's germline CDR1 is SGHTA and CDR2 FQGNSA. The CDR3 sequence: CASSLREGSTNEKLFF. The CDR3 DNA follows: TGTGCCAGCAGCTTACGGGAGGGAAGCACTAATGAAAAACTGTTTTTT.

The J gene is TRBJ2-5, the V gene TRBV7-9; no clear D. Germline V lookup: CDR1 SEHNR, CDR2 FQNEAQ (reference sequence). This CDR3 comprises 12 residues. Trimming took off 2 bases at V and 4 bases at J, with 5 bases between the two ends. The CDR3 DNA reads as TGTGCCAGCAGCTTATTGGGAGAGACCCAGTACTTC. It yields the protein CASSLLGETQYF. The full variable domain, in which reference TRBV7-9 and TRBJ2-5 provide the parts outside the CDR3, is DTGVSQNPRHKITKRGQNVTFRCDPISEHNRLYWYRQTLGQGPEFLTYFQNEAQLEKSRLLSDRFSAERPKGSFSTLEIQRTEQGDSAMYLCASSLLGETQYFGPGTRLLVL.

The chain joins TRBV10-2 to TRBJ2-3, with D perhaps matching TRBD2 (7 bases). Germline values: CDR1 WSHSY, CDR2 SAAADI. This CDR3 is built from 15 residues. V was clipped by 0 bases and J by 2 bases, with 9 bases between them. CDR3 nucleotide sequence: TGCGCCAGCAGTGAGTCGCGGGGGCTCACAGATACGCAGTATTTT. Its translation: CASSESRGLTDTQYF.

The J gene is TRBJ1-2, the V gene TRBV4-3, with a possible D match to TRBD1 (5 bases). The CDR3 contains 15 residues. Looked up from germline, CDR1 is LGHNA and CDR2 is YSLEER. Trimming pared 0 bases from V and 1 base from J, leaving 9 bases between. The CDR3 region is CASSQDGAINYGYTF. CDR3 nucleotide sequence: TGCGCCAGCAGCCAAGACGGGGCTATTAACTATGGCTACACCTTC.

This chain uses TRBV9 with TRBJ1-5; D not resolved. Trimming shortened V by 0 bases and J by 0 bases, and 7 bases separated the two germline ends. In germline, CDR1 is SGDLS, CDR2 YYNGEE. The CDR3 covers 15 residues. CDR3 DNA sequence: TGTGCCAGCAGCGTAGTACAGTATAGCAATCAGCCCCAGCATTTT. This sequence encodes CASSVVQYSNQPQHF.

The chain employs TRBV6-4 and TRBJ2-7; a weak D match, TRBD2 (5 bases). The CDR3 totals 15 residues. V was trimmed by 4 bases and J by 6 bases, leaving 19 bases between them. Per germline, CDR1 MRHNA and CDR2 SNTAGT. The CDR3 nucleotides are TGTGCCAGCAGTGCCCCCGGAGGAAACAATACCGAGCAGTACTTC. Its translation is CASSAPGGNNTEQYF.

This sequence joins TRBV2 and TRBJ2-2, with D possibly TRBD2 on 6 matching bases. Trimming removed 8 bases from V and 6 bases from J, with 10 bases in between. Germline lookup yields CDR1 SNHLY and CDR2 FYNNEI. The length of the CDR3 is 12 residues. The CDR3 sequence is CASYGGAGELFF. CDR3 nucleotides: TGTGCCAGCTACGGGGGTGCCGGGGAGCTGTTTTTT.

V usage is TRBV6-1 and J usage is TRBJ1-2; D gene uncertain. Trimming left V 5 bases short and J 0 bases short, with 13 bases between. The CDR3 extends over 15 amino acids. Germline-derived CDR1 and CDR2 are MNHNS and SASEGT. The CDR3 protein is CASSQVLATNYGYTF. CDR3 nucleotide sequence: TGTGCCAGCAGTCAGGTCCTGGCCACTAACTATGGCTACACCTTC.

This clone was seen only once. This chain connects TRBV6-5 to TRBJ1-5; D is possibly TRBD1 (5 bases). The CDR3 has 16 amino acids. Per the germline V gene, CDR1 is MNHEY and CDR2 is SVGAGI. V was clipped by 2 bases and J by 0 bases, with 11 bases between them. The CDR3 reads CASSYRGPYSNQPQHF. CDR3 coding DNA: TGTGCCAGCAGTTACCGGGGACCCTATAGCAATCAGCCCCAGCATTTT.

The chain employs TRBV30 and TRBJ1-4; the match to TRBD1 covers 7 bases. Germline trimming cut 4 bases from V and 5 bases from J; bases unmatched to any gene: 7. The CDR3 is 14 residues long. The germline V gene encodes CDR1 GTSNPN and CDR2 SVGIG (reference sequence). The CDR3 nucleotides read TGTGCCTGGACCCGACAGGGTATGAATGAAAAACTGTTTTTT. Protein: CAWTRQGMNEKLFF.

The CDR3 loop is CASGGLNTGELFF. For the CDR3, the DNA is TGTGCTTCGGGGGGACTGAACACCGGGGAGCTGTTTTTT. The chain uses TRBV7-7 and TRBJ2-2, with 7 positions matching TRBD2. Looked up from germline, CDR1 is SSHAT and CDR2 is FNYEAQ (reference sequence). This CDR3 contains 13 residues. Based on the CDR3 plus reference TRBV7-7 and TRBJ2-2, the full variable domain is GAGVSQSPRYKVTKRGQDVTLRCDPISSHATLYWYQQALGQGPEFLTYFNYEAQPDKSGLPSDRFSAERPEGSISTLTIQRTEQRDSAMYRCASGGLNTGELFFGEGSRLTVL.

The chain has TRBV5-1 and TRBJ2-5; 7 bases are a match to TRBD1. Germline trimming cut 3 bases from V and 1 base from J; bases unmatched to any gene: 6. Germline V gives CDR1 SGHRS, CDR2 YFSETQ. The CDR3 covers 15 residues. The CDR3 nucleotides read TGCGCCAGCAGCTACAGGGGAGCGACCCAAGAGACCCAGTACTTC. Protein sequence: CASSYRGATQETQYF.

The chain uses TRBV28 and TRBJ2-4, with TRBD1 identical over 11 bases. Germline V gene sequence: CDR1 MDHEN, CDR2 SYDVKM. With 1 base clipped from V and 0 bases from J, the junction kept 5 bases outside the gene matches. The CDR3 is 18 amino acids. The CDR3 nucleotides read TGTGCCAGCAGTTTATACGGACAGGGGGCTTTAGCCAAAAACATTCAGTACTTC. This gives the protein CASSLYGQGALAKNIQYF.

This clone has just a few counts. The chain couples TRBV5-6 to TRBJ2-7; TRBD2 matches 12 bases. The CDR3 spans 15 residues. The V gene end was trimmed by 4 bases and the J gene end by 5 bases; junction bases not matched to a gene: 7. The V gene's germline CDR1 is SGHDT and CDR2 YYEEEE. The CDR3 is CASSNGLAGFHEQYF. The CDR3 DNA reads TGTGCCAGCAGCAATGGACTAGCGGGGTTCCACGAGCAGTACTTC.

This clone was found once. Here the CDR3 DNA reads TGTGCCTGGAGACTCCCGGGGGGCGAGCAGTACTTC. It specifies CAWRLPGGEQYF. The rearrangement uses TRBV30 and TRBJ2-7; 7 bases line up with TRBD2. There are 12 residues in the CDR3. Unmatched junction bases numbered 5, after V lost 3 bases and J lost 6 bases. Germline CDR1 GTSNPN, CDR2 SVGIG (reference sequence).

The V gene is TRBV29-1, the J gene TRBJ2-3, with D unclear. Trimming shortened V by 5 bases and J by 0 bases, and 6 bases separated the two germline ends. The CDR3 runs to 12 residues. Germline CDR1 reads SQVTM; CDR2 reads ANQGSEA. CDR3 residues: CSVKSSTDTQYF. In DNA form, the CDR3 reads TGCAGCGTTAAGTCTAGCACAGATACGCAGTATTTT.

This chain connects TRBV7-6 to TRBJ2-7; 14 positions agree with TRBD2. This CDR3 has 17 residues. Germline V gives CDR1 SGHVS, CDR2 FNYEAQ. J gave up 5 bases and V 5 bases, and 11 bases lay outside the gene matches. The CDR3 region is CASSRGTSGSSSDEQYF. CDR3 nucleotide sequence: TGTGCCAGCAGCAGAGGGACTAGCGGGAGTAGTTCCGACGAGCAGTACTTC.

The genes are TRBV11-1 and TRBJ2-7; D may be TRBD1 (6 bases). The germline V gene encodes CDR1 SGHAT and CDR2 FQDESV (reference sequence). The CDR3 length is 14 residues. V gave up 4 bases and J gave up 5 bases, with 15 bases separating them. This chain's CDR3 is CASSSRDIGHEQYF. In DNA, the CDR3 is TGTGCCAGCAGCTCTAGGGACATAGGGCACGAGCAGTACTTC.

The chain carries TRBV5-5 and TRBJ2-7, with D tentatively TRBD2 (5 bases). Looked up from germline, CDR1 is SGHKS and CDR2 is YYEKEE (reference sequence). Trimming pared 1 base from V and 5 bases from J, leaving 19 bases between. The length of the CDR3 is 16 residues. The CDR3 is CASSLRAGLNGNEQYF. The CDR3 bases are TGTGCCAGCAGCTTGCGAGCAGGACTCAACGGGAACGAGCAGTACTTC.

The CDR3 DNA reads TGTGCCAGCAGCCATAACAAGGGGTTTGGCACAGATACGCAGTATTTT. The encoded protein is CASSHNKGFGTDTQYF. J is TRBJ2-3 and V is TRBV14, with D perhaps TRBD1 (5 bases). The V gene's germline CDR1 is SGHDN and CDR2 FVKESK. Trimming removed 3 bases from V and 1 base from J, with 14 bases in between. This CDR3 has 16 residues.